The rows below give T cell receptor beta chains drawn from one sample of a study of neurological immune-mediated disorders. TCRdb processed the 5' RACE reads anew with MiXCR; each CDR3 protein has one entry. The sample lists 55,000 to 75,000 distinct CDR3 sequences, 12% to 15% seen once, with 4.6% in the top ten. The specimen was PBMCs. Every receptor here comes from a female donor with HTLV-1-associated myelopathy (HAM/TSP). Both conserved end residues are part of each CDR3. A D gene is named only where the DNA matches it firmly. Not every row has a clone size; where given, it reads once, few, many or a size class.

>TRBV3-1|NA|NA|TRBJ2-3
TGTGCCAGCAGCCCCAGCCCAGATACGCAGTATTTT
CASSPSPDTQYF
>TRBV20-1|NA|few|TRBJ1-1
TGCAGTGCCGCAGGGGACACTGAAGCTTTCTTT
CSAAGDTEAFF
>TRBV4-1|NA|many|TRBJ1-5
TGCGCCAGCAGCCAGGGGGATAGCAATCAGCCCCAGCATTTT
CASSQGDSNQPQHF
>TRBV20-1|NA|many|TRBJ1-1
TGCAGTGCCGTATGGGGTAGGGGGAACACTGAAGCTTTCTTT
CSAVWGRGNTEAFF
>TRBV2|TRBD1|many|TRBJ2-1
TGTGCCAGCAGGGCGATCTGGACAGGGGTCAATGAGCAGTTCTTC
CASRAIWTGVNEQFF
>TRBV29-1|TRBD2|NA|TRBJ2-5
TGCAGCGGAAGAGTACTAGCGGAAGAGACCCAGTACTTC
CSGRVLAEETQYF
>TRBV7-9|NA|NA|TRBJ2-3
TGTGCCAGCAGCTCCCAGAGGGTCAGCACAGATACGCAGTATTTT
CASSSQRVSTDTQYF
>TRBV7-9|NA|many|TRBJ2-7
TGTGCCAGCAGCCCCCCCGGGACACTGGCCTACGAGCAGTACTTC
CASSPPGTLAYEQYF
>TRBV9|TRBD2|many|TRBJ2-2
TGTGCCAGCAGCTCCCGAGGACTAGCGGGGGAGGACGGGGAGCTGTTTTTT
CASSSRGLAGEDGELFF
>TRBV5-1|TRBD2|NA|TRBJ2-3
TGCGCCAGCAGCCCTGTAGCGGGGGGGAGCACAGATACGCAGTATTTT
CASSPVAGGSTDTQYF
>TRBV20-1|NA|many|TRBJ1-6
TGCAGTGCTAGGTTCGCGGGCTCCTATAATTCACCCCTCCACTTT
CSARFAGSYNSPLHF
>TRBV20-1|NA|many|TRBJ1-4
TGCAGTGCTAGCAGGGAAAAACTGTTTTTT
CSASREKLFF
>TRBV9|NA|NA|TRBJ1-2
TGTGCCAGCAGCGTAGAAGGGGCTAACTATGGCTACACCTTC
CASSVEGANYGYTF
>TRBV5-1|NA|many|TRBJ2-7
TGCGCCAGCAGCTTGGTAGGGACCTACGAGCAGTACTTC
CASSLVGTYEQYF
>TRBV20-1|NA|few|TRBJ2-1
TGCAGTGCTAGAGATTTCTCGGTGGGCTCCAATGAGCAGTTCTTC
CSARDFSVGSNEQFF
>TRBV18|NA|NA|TRBJ2-3
TGTGCCAGCTCTCCGCCTGGCAGCTCAGGGGCAGATACGCAGTATTTT
CASSPPGSSGADTQYF
>TRBV10-2|TRBD1|many|TRBJ1-4
TGCGCCAGCAGTAACCCCGGGACAGGGAATGAAAAACTGTTTTTT
CASSNPGTGNEKLFF
>TRBV20-1|NA|many|TRBJ2-7
TGCAGTGCTATCTGGGACCTCTCCTACGAGCAGTACTTC
CSAIWDLSYEQYF
>TRBV20-1|TRBD1|few|TRBJ1-5
TGCAGTGCTAGAGATAAACAGGGGACTCAGCCCCAGCATTTT
CSARDKQGTQPQHF
>TRBV11-2|NA|many|TRBJ2-3
TGTGCCAGCAGCAAACGAGGGGACACAGATACGCAGTATTTT
CASSKRGDTDTQYF
>TRBV4-2|NA|many|TRBJ2-7
TGTGCCAGCAGCCAAGATTTGGGTGGGTACGAGCAGTACTTC
CASSQDLGGYEQYF
>TRBV6-5|TRBD1|many|TRBJ1-1
TGTGCCAGCGTGGGGCAGGGGGCGACTGAAGCTTTCTTT
CASVGQGATEAFF
>TRBV9|NA|few|TRBJ2-7
NA
CASSVGTVSLHEQYF
>TRBV12-3/TRBV12-4|NA|many|TRBJ1-1
TGTGCCAGCAGTTCAGCCGGACGGCTAAACACTGAAGCTTTCTTT
CASSSAGRLNTEAFF
>TRBV20-1|TRBD1|many|TRBJ2-7
TGCAGTGCTAGGACCGGGACAGGGAACTACGAGCAGTACTTC
CSARTGTGNYEQYF
>TRBV2|TRBD1|many|TRBJ1-5
TGTGCCAGCGCGTCCCAGACAGGGGTCGATCAGCCCCAGCATTTT
CASASQTGVDQPQHF
>TRBV6-5|NA|NA|TRBJ2-1
TGTGCCAGCAGTTTATACCGGGTGGGAGTTAGGGAGCAGTTCTTC
CASSLYRVGVREQFF
>TRBV7-9|TRBD2|many|TRBJ2-7
TGTGCCAGCAGCTTAGCAGGGGGACTAGCGGGGAGCGAGCAGTACTTC
CASSLAGGLAGSEQYF
>TRBV6-5|NA|once|TRBJ1-2
TGTGCCAGCAGTGGCGGCTTCGGGACCTTATTC
CASSGGFGTLF
>TRBV5-1|TRBD2|many|TRBJ2-1
TGCGCCAGCAGCCCGGGCGAAGCGGGGGGGCCGGTTGAGCAGTTCTTC
CASSPGEAGGPVEQFF
>TRBV28|NA|many|TRBJ2-5
TGTGCCAACCTCAGACAGATCCCTCCAGTGTTCGGGACCCAGTACTTC
CANLRQIPPVFGTQYF
>TRBV4-1|NA|many|TRBJ2-3
TGCGCCAGCAGCCAAGAAGGGGTAAGGGCGGACCGCCTCTTGAATACGCAGTATTTT
CASSQEGVRADRLLNTQYF
>TRBV20-1|TRBD2|many|TRBJ2-1
TGCAGTGCCTCAAGGGTAGCGGGGGGGCGGAGTGAGCAGTTCTTC
CSASRVAGGRSEQFF
>TRBV20-1|NA|many|TRBJ1-3
TGCAGTGCTAGAGATCCGGGCAGACTCTCTGGAAACACCATATATTTT
CSARDPGRLSGNTIYF
>TRBV7-8|NA|many|TRBJ1-3
TGTGCCAGCAGCGAGCTCGCAGCTGGAAACACCATATATTTT
CASSELAAGNTIYF
>TRBV5-1|NA|many|TRBJ1-5
TGCGCCAGCAGCTTGACCGGGGGCGACAATCAGCCCCAGCATTTT
CASSLTGGDNQPQHF
>TRBV12-3/TRBV12-4|TRBD1|many|TRBJ1-5
TGTGCCAGCAGTTTGGCGGAACAGGGGCGCAATCAGCCCCAGCATTTT
CASSLAEQGRNQPQHF
>TRBV20-1|NA|few|TRBJ2-1
TGCAGTGCGGGCAGGGAACTTCACAATGAGCAGTTCTTC
CSAGRELHNEQFF
>TRBV20-1|TRBD1|many|TRBJ2-3
TGCAGTGCTATCGACCTGGACAGGGGGACAGATACGCAGTATTTT
CSAIDLDRGTDTQYF
>TRBV9|NA|few|TRBJ1-4
TGTGCCAGCAGCCTAAGACAGGTAAAACTGTTTTTT
CASSLRQVKLFF
>TRBV4-1|NA|few|TRBJ1-1
TGCGCCAGCAGCCAAGTGGCCGGAGACACTGAAGCTTTCTTT
CASSQVAGDTEAFF
>TRBV24-1|TRBD2|few|TRBJ2-1
TGTGCCACCAGTGACCGTACCGGGACTAGCGGGGGTGAGCAGTTCTTC
CATSDRTGTSGGEQFF